The 30 T cell receptor beta chains reported below all come from one sample, sequenced in a study of shared clonotypes between healthy human individuals. Sequencing used immunoSEQ multiplex PCR; TCRdb keeps in-frame clones, though not all of them. The sample holds 2 million to 3 million clones, roughly 93% seen once. The sample was naive CD4+ T cells from PBMCs. Sample subset: CD45RA+ positively selected. All receptors derive from a man aged 18 to 30 in good health. Some clones in this sample may be carry-over from other donors' samples.

This chain joins TRBV11-3 and TRBJ1-4, with unresolved D. V dropped 6 bases and J dropped 8 bases, with 7 bases sitting between them. The CDR3 covers 11 residues. CDR1 is SGHNT and CDR2 is YENEEA in the germline V gene. CDR3 DNA: TGTGCCAGCAGTCGTCCCGAAAAACTGTTTTTT. Translation: CASSRPEKLFF.

The chain joins TRBV6-6 to TRBJ1-1; TRBD1 might be the D (5 bases). The germline V gene has CDR1 MNHNY and CDR2 SVGAGI (reference sequence). This CDR3 contains 15 residues. V lost 4 bases and J 1 base, leaving 13 bases between the germline ends. CDR3 amino acids: CASSLLGLGNTEAFF. DNA for the CDR3: TGTGCCAGCAGTTTATTGGGGCTGGGGAACACTGAAGCTTTCTTT.

The chain combines TRBV20-1 with TRBJ1-1; D not resolved. The CDR3 spans 10 residues. Germline values: CDR1 DFQATT, CDR2 SNEGSKA (reference sequence). The CDR3 DNA reads TGCACTGGGGAGACCACTGAAGCTTTCTTT. This translates into CTGETTEAFF.

The rearrangement uses TRBV5-4 and TRBJ1-1; D unresolved. From germline, CDR1 is SGHNT and CDR2 YYREEE (reference sequence). The CDR3 runs 15 residues. Deletions cut 5 bases from V and 5 bases from J, with 19 bases between. This chain's CDR3 is CASSWPGKFRTEAFF. The CDR3 region has the DNA TGTGCCAGCAGTTGGCCCGGGAAGTTCAGGACTGAAGCTTTCTTT.

The V call is TRBV5-6, the J call TRBJ2-7, with TRBD1 matching 12 bases. The CDR3 has 16 amino acids. Trimming cost V 4 bases and J 3 bases; bases outside gene matches: 8. The germline gives CDR1 SGHDT, CDR2 YYEEEE. CDR3 region: CASSPGTGGAIYEQYF. CDR3 coding DNA: TGTGCCAGCAGCCCCGGGACAGGGGGCGCGATCTACGAGCAGTACTTC.

The rearrangement uses TRBV2 and TRBJ2-7, with TRBD1 identical over 10 bases. The germline V gene encodes CDR1 SNHLY and CDR2 FYNNEI. The V and J ends lost 5 bases and 5 bases, in that order; junction bases with no gene match: 3. The CDR3 consists of 13 residues. The CDR3 loop reads CASSPGTGDEQYF. The CDR3, as DNA: TGTGCCAGCAGTCCTGGGACAGGGGACGAGCAGTACTTC.

In nucleotides, the CDR3 is TGTGCCAGCGAAGTTAGAGATCGTGGGTCAAAGTACTTC. Its protein is CASEVRDRGSKYF. J is TRBJ2-7 and V is TRBV28, with D unclear. Trimming pared 8 bases from V and 11 bases from J, leaving 22 bases between. Germline loops: CDR1 MDHEN, CDR2 SYDVKM. CDR3 size: 13 residues.

The chain combines TRBV19 with TRBJ2-2; D remains ambiguous. Trimming shortened V by 5 bases and J by 3 bases, and 7 bases separated the two germline ends. The CDR3 spans 13 residues. Germline V gene sequence: CDR1 LNHDA, CDR2 SQIVND (reference sequence). Here the CDR3 reads CASSPIDTGELFF. For the CDR3, the DNA is TGTGCCAGTAGTCCCATAGACACCGGGGAGCTGTTTTTT.

V gene TRBV30 combines with J gene TRBJ2-3; the D gene is possibly TRBD2 (6 bases). V was shortened by 7 bases and J by 2 bases, with 16 bases between the two germline ends. Per the germline V gene, CDR1 is GTSNPN and CDR2 is SVGIG (reference sequence). The CDR3 loop spans 14 amino acids. The DNA for the CDR3 is TGTGCCTTTCGTACCGGGAGACCCACAGATACGCAGTATTTT. Its protein product is CAFRTGRPTDTQYF.

This chain joins TRBV4-2 and TRBJ1-3; D remains unclear. V lost 1 base and J lost 1, with 8 bases in between. The CDR3 is made up of 15 amino acids. Germline V gene data show CDR1 as LGHNA and CDR2 as YNFKEQ. The CDR3, as DNA: TGTGCCAGCAGCCAAGTCGTGGCTTCTGGAAACACCATATATTTT. This sequence encodes CASSQVVASGNTIYF.

This clone was recorded once. V and J are TRBV28 and TRBJ1-3, with D tentatively TRBD1 (5 bases). The CDR3 length is 15 residues. CDR1 is MDHEN, CDR2 SYDVKM, per germline. Trimming removed 7 bases from V and 0 bases from J, with 13 bases in between. The CDR3 protein is CASTRGPLSGNTIYF. In nucleotides, the CDR3 is TGTGCCAGCACTCGGGGACCTCTCTCTGGAAACACCATATATTTT.

This clone was detected once. This chain uses TRBV25-1 with TRBJ2-3; 9 nucleotides match TRBD2. Germline CDR1 and CDR2: MGHDK and SYGVNS. V lost 5 bases and J lost 5; bases outside the gene matches: 8. The CDR3 sequence is 15 residues long. The CDR3 DNA reads TGTGCCAGCAGTTTTGGGGGTAGCGGGAGAGATACGCAGTATTTT. Its protein product is CASSFGGSGRDTQYF.

In DNA form, the CDR3 reads TGTGCCAGCAGCTTGAGGGTCGGGTTGGGAGATACGCAGTATTTT. Its translation: CASSLRVGLGDTQYF. The V gene is TRBV7-9, the J gene TRBJ2-3; a possible D gene is TRBD2 (5 bases). The V gene's germline CDR1 is SEHNR and CDR2 FQNEAQ (reference sequence). The CDR3 is made up of 15 amino acids. Trimming took off 3 bases at V and 5 bases at J, with 15 bases between the two ends.

This chain connects TRBV11-3 to TRBJ2-7; TRBD1 aligns across 7 bases. Germline lookup yields CDR1 SGHNT and CDR2 YENEEA. With 1 base clipped from V and 3 bases from J, the junction kept 3 bases outside the gene matches. CDR3 length: 14 residues. The DNA for the CDR3 is TGTGCCAGCAGCTTAGCGGCAGGGGGCTACGAGCAGTACTTC. Translated: CASSLAAGGYEQYF.

This chain uses TRBV7-2 with TRBJ2-1, with D possibly matching TRBD2 (6 bases). CDR3 length equals 14 residues. The V and J ends lost 5 bases and 4 bases respectively, with 12 bases between them. From germline, CDR1 is SGHTA and CDR2 FQGNSA. In DNA, the CDR3 is TGTGCCAGCAGCCCCCGGGAGCGGTACAATGAGCAGTTCTTC. The encoded protein is CASSPRERYNEQFF.

V usage is TRBV2 and J usage is TRBJ2-1, with 16 bases fitting TRBD2. Per germline, CDR1 SNHLY and CDR2 FYNNEI. This CDR3 is built from 15 residues. The ends lost 6 bases at V and 6 bases at J; junction bases unmatched: 2. The CDR3 sequence: CASRGLAGGTNEQFF. The CDR3 DNA follows: TGTGCCAGCAGGGGACTAGCGGGAGGGACCAATGAGCAGTTCTTC.

The V and J genes are TRBV10-1 and TRBJ2-3, with 14 bases that match TRBD2. The germline gives CDR1 WNHNN, CDR2 SYGVQD (reference sequence). Trimming took 6 bases from V and 1 from J; bases not matched to a gene: 12. This CDR3 comprises 19 residues. The CDR3 here is CASRTGTSGSLCGTDTQYF. DNA for the CDR3: TGCGCCAGCAGGACCGGGACTAGCGGGAGTTTGTGTGGCACAGATACGCAGTATTTT.

V and J are TRBV5-1 and TRBJ2-3; D is possibly TRBD1 (6 bases). The CDR3 consists of 15 residues. In germline, CDR1 is SGHRS, CDR2 YFSETQ. Trimming pared 0 bases from V and 5 bases from J, leaving 13 bases between. The DNA for the CDR3 is TGCGCCAGCAGCTTGGCTTCGACAGGAGAAGATACGCAGTATTTT. Its translation: CASSLASTGEDTQYF.

The genes are TRBV7-3 and TRBJ2-3, with D possibly TRBD1 on 5 matching bases. The CDR3 extends over 16 amino acids. V lost 4 bases to trimming and J lost 2 bases, with 16 bases between them. Germline assignment: CDR1 SGHTA and CDR2 FQGTGA. CDR3 in amino acids: CASSSQLGRTTDTQYF. CDR3 nucleotides: TGTGCCAGCAGCTCCCAGTTGGGGCGAACCACAGATACGCAGTATTTT.

Written as DNA, the CDR3 is TGCGCCAGCAGCCTTAGCGGGAGCCCCCGGGTTGAGCAGTTCTTC. This translates into CASSLSGSPRVEQFF. The genes are TRBV5-1 and TRBJ2-1; the match to TRBD2 covers 9 bases. V gave up 4 bases and J gave up 9 bases; unmatched junction bases: 11. The length of the CDR3 is 15 residues. CDR1 SGHRS and CDR2 YFSETQ come from the germline V gene.

The chain couples TRBV5-1 to TRBJ2-2; D gene uncertain. CDR1 and CDR2 (germline): SGHRS, YFSETQ. This CDR3 is 17 amino acids long. The germline V and J ends were trimmed by 0 bases and 1 base, with 13 bases remaining between them. The CDR3: CASSLAIGGQNTGELFF. Here the CDR3 DNA reads TGCGCCAGCAGCTTGGCAATTGGCGGCCAGAACACCGGGGAGCTGTTTTTT.

V is TRBV4-2 and J is TRBJ2-1, with D perhaps given as TRBD1 or TRBD2 (5 bases each). V dropped 5 bases and J dropped 8 bases, with 16 bases sitting between them. The CDR3 consists of 14 residues. CDR1 is LGHNA, CDR2 YNFKEQ, per germline. The CDR3 here is CASSDGTPADEQFF. In DNA form, the CDR3 reads TGTGCCAGCAGCGATGGGACGCCGGCTGATGAGCAGTTCTTC.

This chain's CDR3 is CASSPKSKNEQFF. The CDR3 DNA reads as TGTGCCAGCAGTCCTAAATCTAAAAATGAGCAGTTCTTC. The chain links TRBV28 to TRBJ2-1; the D is unclear. There are 13 residues in the CDR3. The germline V gene encodes CDR1 MDHEN and CDR2 SYDVKM. Trimming took 5 bases from V and 7 from J, leaving 12 bases between them.

The chain is built from TRBV6-5 and TRBJ1-1, with D tentatively TRBD1 (6 bases). Germline V gene lookup returns CDR1 MNHEY and CDR2 SVGAGI. V was clipped by 2 bases and J by 3 bases, with 10 bases between them. The CDR3 runs to 14 residues. This CDR3 reads CASSYGQRDTEAFF. The CDR3 DNA follows: TGTGCCAGCAGTTACGGACAGAGGGACACTGAAGCTTTCTTT.

The chain is built from TRBV29-1 and TRBJ2-5; D remains unclear. Trimming cost V 4 bases and J 1 base, with 10 bases left between them. The CDR3 runs 13 residues. Per germline, CDR1 SQVTM and CDR2 ANQGSEA. The CDR3 DNA follows: TGCAGCGTTGGGGCCGTCCTCCAAGAGACCCAGTACTTC. Amino acids: CSVGAVLQETQYF.

The chain recombines TRBV6-5 with TRBJ2-7; possible D gene TRBD2, 5 bases. This CDR3 is 16 amino acids long. V gave up 2 bases and J gave up 2 bases, with 16 bases separating them. CDR1 MNHEY and CDR2 SVGAGI come from the germline V gene. The CDR3 loop reads CASSYPPTDGTYEQYF. The CDR3 DNA sequence: TGTGCCAGCAGTTACCCACCAACGGACGGGACCTACGAGCAGTACTTC.

V gene TRBV28 combines with J gene TRBJ1-2; 8 nucleotides align to TRBD1. CDR3 length: 17 amino acids. Germline V gene data show CDR1 as MDHEN and CDR2 as SYDVKM. J gave up 7 bases and V 4 bases, and 17 bases lay outside the gene matches. The CDR3 sequence: CASSSSGRGRFPLGYTF. The CDR3, as DNA: TGTGCCAGCAGTTCAAGCGGCAGGGGGCGATTCCCCCTTGGCTACACCTTC.

The chain employs TRBV27 and TRBJ1-5, with D unclear. V lost 5 bases to trimming and J lost 4 bases, with 12 bases between them. This CDR3 region has 14 residues. Germline CDR1 MNHEY, CDR2 SMNVEV (reference sequence). CDR3 protein: CASSPATKNQPQHF. CDR3 DNA sequence: TGTGCCAGCAGTCCCGCGACGAAAAATCAGCCCCAGCATTTT.

Only one count was recorded for this clone. V usage is TRBV27 and J usage is TRBJ2-3; tentative D call: TRBD1 (6 bases). The CDR3 spans 16 residues. Trimming took 4 bases from V and 3 from J, leaving 17 bases between them. Germline V gene sequence: CDR1 MNHEY, CDR2 SMNVEV (reference sequence). CDR3 bases: TGTGCCAGCAGTTCAGGGGCCCAGCAGTATACAGATACGCAGTATTTT. Translated, it gives CASSSGAQQYTDTQYF.

The chain is built from TRBV29-1 and TRBJ2-7; possibly TRBD2 for D (6 bases). The V gene's germline CDR1 is SQVTM and CDR2 ANQGSEA. The CDR3 consists of 14 residues. The V gene lost 6 bases and the J gene lost 5 bases, with 20 bases spanning the gap. The CDR3 DNA reads TGCAGCGTCCGGGACTCACCAGCGGTCCACGAGCAGTACTTC. Translated: CSVRDSPAVHEQYF.